The table lists the clone carrying this T cell receptor beta chain with a few counts. The target antigen is unknown. Germline V lookup: CDR1 SGHKS, CDR2 YYEKEE (reference sequence). V was shortened by 2 bases and J by 4 bases, with 16 bases between the two germline ends. This CDR3 has 15 amino acids. This specimen belongs to a study of T-cell memory formation after mild COVID-19. Findings and caveats of the study: Clones from the second wave (peaking day 37) had unconfirmed SARS-CoV-2 specificity. Pre-infection memory contained some responding clones, which suggested that cross-reactive memory had joined. Clones contracting day 15 to 85 were balanced CD4/CD8; later expanders leaned CD4+.

A single record per CDR3 protein comes from TCRdb applying MiXCR to the 5' RACE reads. The repertoire holds some 320,000 distinct CDR3 sequences, roughly 13% seen once, with 21% in the top ten. Sequencing was done on a sample of PBMCs or a T cell subset sorted from them (not recorded which). The chain joins TRBV5-5 to TRBJ2-7; D is possibly TRBD2 (6 bases). The TCR was taken from a man between 18 and 29 years old who had mild COVID-19 (a few samples of this study predate the infection). Cell type and time point are not known. The CDR3 here is CASSLGTQFWYEQYV. The CDR3 DNA reads TGTGCCAGCAGCTTAGGGACTCAATTTTGGTACGAGCAGTACGTC.